This T cell receptor (beta chain) originates from a study of Graves' ophthalmopathy and Graves' hyperthyroidism (dated 2018 in TCRdb). About the full investigation: A patient counted as having stable hyperthyroidism if there was no progression to ophthalmopathy within 18 months of follow-up. In over 5 hyperthyroidism patients, the T-cell repertoire of thyroid tissue was compared with the T-cell repertoire of blood. Following sampling, methimazole starting at 30 mg daily was administered to hyperthyroidism patients, and high-dose intravenous methylprednisolone was administered to ophthalmopathy patients. In total, around 140 blood samples were TCR-sequenced: some 40 ophthalmopathy, approximately 80 hyperthyroidism and 17 hyperthyroidism-to-ophthalmopathy patients. To explore V-J signatures distinguishing ophthalmopathy from hyperthyroidism, a discovery set of around 100 patients (roughly 45 ophthalmopathy, about 57 stable hyperthyroidism) was enrolled. TCR beta repertoire signatures were used to distinguish Graves' ophthalmopathy from Graves' hyperthyroidism and to predict progression to ophthalmopathy. For independent validation, a separate cohort was made up of 18 hyperthyroidism patients plus 17 patients who later progressed from hyperthyroidism to ophthalmopathy.

For repertoire sequencing, the TCR beta CDR3 regions were amplified from RNA transcripts. A first-round RT-PCR used HTBI primers with the Qiagen OneStep RT-PCR kit, followed by a second-round multiplex PCR, size selection and purification. Libraries were sequenced on an Illumina HiSeq2000 using paired-end 100 bp reads. Processing in the source paper ran as follows. SOAPnuke was used to process the reads, removing any read that contained adapters or uncalled bases, had a mean Phred below 15, or lacked an exact match to the constant primer or identifier. COPE v1.2.5 was used to merge the high-quality paired reads. Unique nucleotide sequences were defined as clonotypes and aligned to IMGT TRB V, D and J references using MiTCR v1.1. Analysis was restricted to V-J combinations with a frequency above 0.0001, which covered 98% to 99.2% of repertoires. A TCR clonal expansion and chaos score per V-J combination was defined as the ratio of F50 clonal expansion to chaos observed in the TCRdist matrix. Welch's t-statistics and random forest were used to reduce features to about a dozen V-J combinations, which were fed into a naive Bayes classifier. The Morisita-Horn index was used to measure how similar the thyroid and blood repertoires were. Using fastp at Q25 and MiXCR, TCRdb reprocessed the public reads and kept productive beta chains. Rows with one shared CDR3 protein collapse into an entry with the most common genes and DNA. The V and J calls shown here were made by TCRdb, not taken from the authors' results. The table for this sample lists 500,000 to 600,000 distinct CDR3 sequences; under 40% of them were counted only once. The ten largest clones add up to 3.5% to 5% of the sample.

Beyond this particular receptor, the publication reports: In cross-validation, the 13-signature model distinguished ophthalmopathy from stable hyperthyroidism with about 89% sensitivity and 81.08% specificity, while in the test set the corresponding values were 80% and 75%. In validation, the model predicted ophthalmopathy progression with less than 71% sensitivity and roughly 72% specificity; roughly 12 predicted patients were CT-confirmed with GO in a median of approximately six months. Sample size was not predetermined statistically, and investigators were not blinded to group allocation. Most expanded thyroid clonotypes with frequency above 0.001 were also detected in blood, suggesting blood repertoires may reflect the thyroid immune response.

Patients with hyperthyroidism were aged 18 to 65 years, had been newly diagnosed, and had a disease duration of less than 2 months. Patients were excluded if they had other autoimmune diseases, uncontrolled infections, pregnancy or lactation. Diagnosis was based on clinical symptoms, serum thyroxine, TRAb, thyroid ultrasound and orbital computed tomography. Total RNA was extracted with Trizol reagent and quality-checked on an Agilent 2100 Bioanalyzer. In the case of this clonotype: No antigen is known for it. Base-call qualities are not available, and no considerably larger clone is one nucleotide away.

The junction carries 11 bases between V and J, which are trimmed by 5 bases and 6 bases respectively. Sequences MNHEY (CDR1) and SMNVEV (CDR2) are obtained from the germline V gene (reference sequence). Including cysteine and phenylalanine, the CDR3 has 13 amino acids. Only CDR3 DNA remains: 39 bases, in frame from the first base. Sequencing used peripheral blood or thyroid tissue (not recorded which). This TCR came from an adult man with Graves' hyperthyroidism. The chain is encoded by TRBV27 joined to TRBJ1-5; the D gene remains uncertain. The bases are TGTGCCAGCAGTCCTCATCCTAGTCAGCCCCAGCATTTT. The resulting protein is CASSPHPSQPQHF.